The 9 T cell receptor beta chains below all came from one sample that was sequenced in a study of shared clonotypes between healthy human individuals. Sequencing was performed with immunoSEQ multiplex PCR; in TCRdb, only in-frame clones are kept and a portion is missing. This table has roughly 1,500,000 clones, 97% to 99% appearing once. Source material: naive CD4+ T cells sorted from blood. Subset given: CD45RA+ positively selected. These TCRs come from a man aged 30 to 39 in good health.

This chain connects TRBV10-3 to TRBJ1-2; no clear D. The CDR3 is 14 residues long. Between the trimmed V and J ends, which lost 6 bases and 2 bases, there was a span of 13 bases. CDR1 is ENHRY, CDR2 SYGVKD, per germline. Here the CDR3 reads CAIRDMAPNYGYTF. CDR3 bases: TGTGCCATCAGGGATATGGCGCCAAACTATGGCTACACCTTC.

This rearrangement joins TRBV5-1 to TRBJ2-1; D not resolved. Trimming left V 0 bases short and J 5 bases short, with 12 bases between. Germline values: CDR1 SGHRS, CDR2 YFSETQ. The CDR3 consists of 15 residues. CDR3 sequence (DNA): TGCGCCAGCAGCTTGGGAGGCTATCTGAACAATGAGCAGTTCTTC. Its translation: CASSLGGYLNNEQFF. The variable domain in full, completed from reference TRBV5-1 and TRBJ2-1, reads KAGVTQTPRYLIKTRGQQVTLSCSPISGHRSVSWYQQTPGQGLQFLFEYFSETQRNKGNFPGRFSGRQFSNSRSEMNVSTLELGDSALYLCASSLGGYLNNEQFFGPGTRLTVL.

The chain is built from TRBV5-1 and TRBJ1-3; D is unresolved. Trimming shortened V by 0 bases and J by 4 bases, and 17 bases separated the two germline ends. The CDR3 extends over 17 amino acids. Germline CDR1 SGHRS, CDR2 YFSETQ. CDR3 sequence: CASSLGTWGSVGNTIYF. DNA of the CDR3: TGCGCCAGCAGCTTGGGTACCTGGGGAAGTGTCGGAAACACCATATATTTT.

Concerning this clone itself: Additional DNA sequences in this sample encode the identical CDR3. Here the CDR3 reads CASSEGSQPQHF. The DNA of the CDR3 is TGCGCCAGCAGTGAAGGGTCACAGCCCCAGCATTTT. The chain recombines TRBV10-1 with TRBJ1-5; D unresolved. Germline V gene data show CDR1 as WNHNN and CDR2 as SYGVQD (reference sequence). The CDR3 consists of 12 residues. The germline V and J ends were trimmed by 3 bases and 7 bases, with 7 bases remaining between them.

The chain joins TRBV7-2 to TRBJ2-1; 8 bases line up with TRBD1. The CDR3 sequence is 16 residues long. Trimming cost V 2 bases and J 7 bases; bases outside gene matches: 10. Germline V lookup: CDR1 SGHTA, CDR2 FQGNSA. The CDR3: CASSLSGTGGKNEQFF. The DNA of the CDR3 is TGTGCCAGCAGCTTAAGTGGTACAGGGGGTAAGAATGAGCAGTTCTTC.

The V and J genes are TRBV5-4 and TRBJ2-5; 8 positions agree with TRBD1. Germline-derived CDR1 and CDR2 are SGHNT and YYREEE (reference sequence). With V trimmed by 4 bases and J by 4 bases, 12 bases remained unmatched. CDR3 length: 16 residues. For the CDR3, the DNA is TGTGCCAGCAGCCCGGACGGTCAGGGGGCGAGAGAGACCCAGTACTTC. Translated: CASSPDGQGARETQYF.

The chain is built from TRBV27 and TRBJ1-2, with TRBD1 matching over 8 bases. Germline V gene lookup returns CDR1 MNHEY and CDR2 SMNVEV (reference sequence). The CDR3 is 14 amino acids. The ends lost 3 bases at V and 6 bases at J; junction bases unmatched: 6. CDR3 protein: CASSLLQGADGYTF. The CDR3 DNA sequence: TGTGCCAGCAGTTTGCTCCAGGGGGCGGATGGCTACACCTTC.

V is TRBV7-2 and J is TRBJ1-4, with TRBD1 matching 9 bases. Trimming took 4 bases from V and 8 from J; bases not matched to a gene: 8. This CDR3 is 15 amino acids long. CDR1 is SGHTA and CDR2 is FQGNSA in the germline V gene. CDR3 DNA: TGTGCCAGCAGCTCACACGGGACAGGGATGGAAAAACTGTTTTTT. Translated: CASSSHGTGMEKLFF.

In its sample, this clone was seen once. The chain recombines TRBV11-2 with TRBJ1-1, with a possible D match to TRBD1 (5 bases). Germline CDR1 SGHAT, CDR2 FQNNGV. V lost 7 bases and J lost 2, with 11 bases in between. The CDR3 sequence is 13 residues long. The CDR3 protein is CASTLTGNTEAFF. The DNA of the CDR3 is TGTGCCAGCACCCTAACAGGAAACACTGAAGCTTTCTTT. The whole variable domain, filled in from reference TRBV11-2 and TRBJ1-1, reads EAGVAQSPRYKIIEKRQSVAFWCNPISGHATLYWYQQILGQGPKLLIQFQNNGVVDDSQLPKDRFSAERLKGVDSTLKIQPAKLEDSAVYLCASTLTGNTEAFFGQGTRLTVV.